The next 19 T cell receptor beta chains were all read from a single sample in a study of cytomegalovirus exposure and HLA in healthy donors. A multiplex PCR was run with 60 Vbeta primers and 13 Jbeta primers. Assay: immunoSEQ multiplex PCR; the TCRdb copy retains only in-frame clones and omits some. The data show some 150,000 clones, with about 61% seen just once and 2% to 3% held by the top ten. Specimen: PBMCs. These TCRs come from a woman aged 40 to 50 in good health and CMV-seronegative.

The V call is TRBV27, the J call TRBJ1-5; D might be TRBD1 (5 bases). This CDR3 region has 14 residues. Germline values: CDR1 MNHEY, CDR2 SMNVEV (reference sequence). V dropped 2 bases and J dropped 5 bases, with 10 bases sitting between them. The CDR3 nucleotides are TGTGCCAGCAGTTTAAGAGACAGATATCAGCCCCAGCATTTT. Encoded protein: CASSLRDRYQPQHF.

This clone was found a few times. CDR3 in amino acids: CASRLAGTDTQYF. The CDR3 nucleotides are TGTGCCAGTAGACTAGCGGGCACAGATACGCAGTATTTT. The rearrangement links TRBV19 to TRBJ2-3; 8 bases fit TRBD2. Trimming took 6 bases from V and 1 from J; bases not matched to a gene: 0. The germline gives CDR1 LNHDA, CDR2 SQIVND (reference sequence). This CDR3 comprises 13 residues.

This clone was counted only a few times. The chain links TRBV30 to TRBJ1-2, with 12 bases fitting TRBD1. J lost 2 bases, V lost 5 bases, and 6 bases had no gene match. CDR1 is GTSNPN, CDR2 SVGIG, per germline (reference sequence). The CDR3 contains 15 residues. The CDR3 DNA follows: TGTGCCTGGGGCGGGACAGGGGGCTGGAACTATGGCTACACCTTC. Amino acids: CAWGGTGGWNYGYTF.

In its sample, this clone was seen once. The chain has TRBV9 and TRBJ1-1, with D maybe TRBD1 (5 bases). The CDR3 sequence is 15 residues long. Germline assignment: CDR1 SGDLS and CDR2 YYNGEE. V was cut by 3 bases and J by 2 bases, with 14 bases left in between. The CDR3 reads CASSGLRGINTEAFF. CDR3 nucleotides: TGTGCCAGCAGCGGGCTACGGGGGATTAACACTGAAGCTTTCTTT.

This clone was picked up a small number of times. The chain combines TRBV5-6 with TRBJ1-2; TRBD1 aligns across 9 bases. CDR1 SGHDT and CDR2 YYEEEE come from the germline V gene. The CDR3 is made up of 15 amino acids. The V and J ends lost 3 bases and 4 bases, in that order; junction bases with no gene match: 7. CDR3 DNA: TGTGCCAGCAGCTGGGGGACAGGGAGCCTCTATGGCTACACCTTC. Translated: CASSWGTGSLYGYTF.

This clone appeared a few times. The V call is TRBV6-5, the J call TRBJ1-2; D not resolved. Between the trimmed V and J ends, which lost 5 bases and 2 bases, there was a span of 9 bases. The CDR3 covers 13 residues. Germline V CDR1 and CDR2: MNHEY, SVGAGI. The chain's CDR3 is CASSERPNYGYTF. In DNA form, the CDR3 reads TGTGCCAGCAGTGAGAGGCCGAACTATGGCTACACCTTC.

V and J are TRBV6-5 and TRBJ2-7; a possible D gene is TRBD1 (6 bases). V shed 8 bases and J shed 4 bases, with 15 bases lying between them. The CDR3 spans 13 residues. Germline V CDR1 and CDR2: MNHEY, SVGAGI. In DNA, the CDR3 is TGTGCCAGCGCCCCTGGGACACCGTACGAGCAGTACTTC. Amino acid sequence: CASAPGTPYEQYF.

This chain links TRBV19 with TRBJ1-1; weak D call: TRBD1 (5 bases). The CDR3 has 12 residues. Germline lookup yields CDR1 LNHDA and CDR2 SQIVND (reference sequence). The V end lost 7 bases, the J end lost 6 bases, and 12 bases lay between the germline ends. CDR3: CASMQGGPEAFF. In DNA form, the CDR3 reads TGTGCCAGTATGCAGGGAGGGCCTGAAGCTTTCTTT. Full variable domain (rest looked up from reference TRBV19 and TRBJ1-1): DGGITQSPKYLFRKEGQNVTLSCEQNLNHDAMYWYRQDPGQGLRLIYYSQIVNDFQKGDIAEGYSVSREKKESFPLTVTSAQKNPTAFYLCASMQGGPEAFFGQGTRLTVV.

The chain's CDR3 is CASSYLQAGGTDTQYF. CDR3 coding DNA: TGTGCCAGCAGTTACTTACAGGCTGGGGGCACAGATACGCAGTATTTT. The V and J genes are TRBV6-5 and TRBJ2-3, with a weak D call TRBD1 (5 bases). Trimming left V 1 base short and J 1 base short, with 12 bases between. Germline loops: CDR1 MNHEY, CDR2 SVGAGI. The CDR3 is made up of 16 amino acids.

The CDR3 loop is CASGAIGNTEAFF. CDR3 sequence (DNA): TGTGCCAGCGGGGCCATAGGGAACACTGAAGCTTTCTTT. The rearrangement uses TRBV12-1 and TRBJ1-1; the table's D call of TRBD1 was not tested on the DNA. TRBV12-1 is a known pseudogene. This CDR3 comprises 13 residues.

Regarding this clone: Other DNA sequences in this sample translate to the same CDR3. This sequence joins TRBV7-9 and TRBJ1-2, with D tentatively TRBD1 (6 bases). This CDR3 is 14 amino acids long. The ends were cut back, 0 bases at V and 6 bases at J, with 11 bases in the middle. Germline-derived CDR1 and CDR2 are SEHNR and FQNEAQ (reference sequence). As DNA, the CDR3 is TGTGCCAGCAGCTTAGCAGTCACAGGGAATGGCTACACCTTC. Protein: CASSLAVTGNGYTF.

The chain uses TRBV6-4 and TRBJ2-2; D unresolved. CDR1 is MRHNA and CDR2 is SNTAGT in the germline V gene. Trimming removed 3 bases from V and 0 bases from J, with 8 bases in between. There are 15 residues in the CDR3. For the CDR3, the DNA is TGTGCCAGCAGTGAAGAGTTCGCGAACACCGGGGAGCTGTTTTTT. This gives the protein CASSEEFANTGELFF.

The V gene is TRBV30, the J gene TRBJ1-1, with unresolved D. The germline V gene has CDR1 GTSNPN and CDR2 SVGIG (reference sequence). This CDR3 has 13 residues. V lost 4 bases, J lost 0 bases, and 9 bases lay in between. The CDR3 is CAWNGQMNTEAFF. For the CDR3, the DNA is TGTGCCTGGAATGGGCAGATGAACACTGAAGCTTTCTTT.

J is TRBJ1-1 and V is TRBV18; D might be TRBD1 (5 bases). The germline V gene encodes CDR1 KGHSH and CDR2 LQKENI. Trimming pared 0 bases from V and 0 bases from J, leaving 14 bases between. The CDR3 covers 17 residues. The CDR3 sequence is CASSPPMGGNMNTEAFF. The CDR3 DNA reads as TGTGCCAGCTCACCACCGATGGGGGGAAACATGAACACTGAAGCTTTCTTT.

This rearrangement joins TRBV5-4 to TRBJ2-1, with 7 nucleotides matching TRBD1. Germline loops: CDR1 SGHNT, CDR2 YYREEE (reference sequence). The CDR3 sequence is 15 residues long. J lost 6 bases, V lost 1 base, and 7 bases had no gene match. As DNA, the CDR3 is TGTGCCAGCAGCTTGTACAGGGGCGAGGGCAATGAGCAGTTCTTC. This encodes CASSLYRGEGNEQFF.

V usage is TRBV4-1 and J usage is TRBJ1-4; tentatively, D is TRBD1 (6 bases). Germline loops: CDR1 MGHRA, CDR2 YSYEKL. Trimming removed 3 bases at V and 0 bases at J, with 11 bases between. CDR3 size: 16 residues. CDR3 region: CASSQTGSATNEKLFF. The CDR3 DNA is TGCGCCAGCAGCCAGACAGGTAGCGCAACTAATGAAAAACTGTTTTTT.

This clone appeared a single time. J is TRBJ2-5 and V is TRBV2, with 7 bases fitting TRBD1. V gave up 5 bases and J gave up 5 bases; unmatched junction bases: 8. In germline, CDR1 is SNHLY, CDR2 FYNNEI. The CDR3 extends over 14 amino acids. The CDR3 sequence: CASSKGETGETQYF. CDR3 bases: TGTGCCAGCAGTAAGGGGGAGACAGGGGAGACCCAGTACTTC.

The rearrangement links TRBV27 to TRBJ1-6; 7 bases are shared with TRBD1. CDR1 and CDR2 (germline): MNHEY, SMNVEV (reference sequence). The CDR3 spans 16 residues. Losses at the gene ends were 1 base for V and 4 bases for J; bases not matched to a gene: 4. In DNA form, the CDR3 reads TGTGCCAGCAGTTTATTCCCAGGGGGATATAATTCACCCCTCCACTTT. Its translation: CASSLFPGGYNSPLHF.

The V call is TRBV2, the J call TRBJ2-7; 8 nucleotides match TRBD1. J gave up 6 bases and V 6 bases, and 10 bases lay outside the gene matches. CDR3 length: 14 residues. CDR1 SNHLY and CDR2 FYNNEI come from the germline V gene. The CDR3 protein is CASSFRQGSREQYF. The CDR3 coding sequence is TGTGCCAGCAGCTTTCGACAGGGGAGTCGCGAGCAGTACTTC.